A selection of T cell receptor beta chains follows, all from one sample in a study of neurological immune-mediated disorders. TCRdb re-derived calls from the 5' RACE reads in MiXCR, one entry per CDR3 protein. The table shows tens of thousands of distinct CDR3 sequences, with 4% to 6% occurring only once. Sequenced material: PBMCs. The receptors stem from a woman in her twenties or thirties with multiple sclerosis. Both conserved end residues are part of each CDR3. Fields, in order: J gene, D gene, clone size, V gene, CDR3 DNA, CDR3 protein. D genes are given only for firm matches. A clone size is listed for some rows: how often the clone was seen (once, few, many), or a class if it is expanded.

TRBJ2-5	NA	many	TRBV20-1	TGCAGTGCTGCGGATGTGGGTTCCCTAGAGACCCAGTACTTC	CSAADVGSLETQYF
TRBJ1-4	NA	many	TRBV3-1	TGTGCCAGCAGCCACGCACAGGGTAGGGATGAAAAACTGTTTTTT	CASSHAQGRDEKLFF
TRBJ1-2	NA	many	TRBV20-1	TGCAGTGCTTTACCGGACAGATATGGCTACACCTTC	CSALPDRYGYTF
TRBJ2-1	TRBD2	NA	TRBV27	TGTGCCAGCAGTTCGCTCAGACTAGCGGGAGACTACAATGAGCAGTTCTTC	CASSSLRLAGDYNEQFF
TRBJ1-4	NA	NA	TRBV6-5	TGTGCCAGCCGCTCGGTTGCAACTAATGAAAAACTGTTTTTT	CASRSVATNEKLFF
TRBJ2-3	NA	many	TRBV12-3/TRBV12-4	TGTGCCAGCAGTTTTATCCAGGCAGATACGCAGTATTTT	CASSFIQADTQYF
TRBJ2-1	TRBD2	many	TRBV12-3/TRBV12-4	TGTGCCAGCAGCACTACTAGCGGGAGCAATGAGCAGTTCTTC	CASSTTSGSNEQFF
TRBJ1-1	TRBD1	many	TRBV10-3	TGTGCCATCAGTGACCCCCGGGACAGGGGGGAAAGGAATGAAGCTTTCTTT	CAISDPRDRGERNEAFF
TRBJ1-1	NA	many	TRBV5-1	TGCGCCAGCAGCCAAGACACCAAAGAGAACACTGAAGCTTTCTTT	CASSQDTKENTEAFF
TRBJ1-5	NA	few	TRBV10-2	TGCGCCAGCACCACGATACAGGATAAGACCCAGAATTTT	CASTTIQDKTQNF
TRBJ2-7	NA	many	TRBV5-5	TGTGCCAGCAGCTTGGTGGTGGGAGGAACCTACGAGCAGTACTTC	CASSLVVGGTYEQYF
TRBJ2-4	NA	many	TRBV10-3	TGTGCCACAAGGGGGACGGACGGTGAAGTCCGCAAAAACATTCAGTACTTC	CATRGTDGEVRKNIQYF
TRBJ1-2	NA	many	TRBV12-3/TRBV12-4	TGTGCCAGCAGTTTAGCGGGTGCAGCCTATGGCTACACCTTC	CASSLAGAAYGYTF
TRBJ2-2	NA	NA	TRBV3-1	TGTGCCAGCAGCCCGGGGGACTGGGAGCTGTTTTTT	CASSPGDWELFF
TRBJ2-3	NA	many	TRBV10-2	TGCGCCAGCAGGGGGGGAGTGGAAGATACGCAGTATTTT	CASRGGVEDTQYF
TRBJ2-2	TRBD2	many	TRBV4-1	TGCGCCAGCAGCTTGGGACTAGCGGGAGCCGGGGAGCTGTTTTTT	CASSLGLAGAGELFF
TRBJ1-4	NA	many	TRBV12-3/TRBV12-4	TGTGCCAGCAGTCTTTATGAAAAACTGTTTTTT	CASSLYEKLFF
TRBJ2-2	NA	many	TRBV12-3/TRBV12-4	TGTGCCAGCTGTTTTTGGGATGACGGGGAGCTGTTTTTT	CASCFWDDGELFF
TRBJ1-3	TRBD1	NA	TRBV20-1	TGCAGTGCTAGGTGGAGGGGGCCTGGAAACACCATATATTTT	CSARWRGPGNTIYF
TRBJ1-5	TRBD1	many	TRBV12-3/TRBV12-4	TGTGCCAGCAGCAACCGGGACAGCTTTTACAATCAGCCCCAGCATTTT	CASSNRDSFYNQPQHF
TRBJ1-1	TRBD1	many	TRBV20-1	TGCAGTGCTAGAAGACAGGGAGGGTTGATCACTGAAGCTTTCTTT	CSARRQGGLITEAFF
TRBJ1-1	NA	many	TRBV20-1	TGCAGTGCTAGATCCGACAGGTGGGGGACTGAAGCTTTCTTT	CSARSDRWGTEAFF
TRBJ1-2	TRBD1	many	TRBV27	TGTGCCAGCAGTTCAGGGACAGGGCTAAGCGGCTACACCTTC	CASSSGTGLSGYTF
TRBJ2-7	TRBD1	many	TRBV7-6	TGTGCCAGCAGCCCCGGGACAGGGTTCGAGCAGTACTTC	CASSPGTGFEQYF
TRBJ2-1	TRBD2	many	TRBV20-1	TGCAGTGCTCAAACTAGCGGGAGCTTCTATGAGCAGTTCTTC	CSAQTSGSFYEQFF
TRBJ1-6	NA	NA	TRBV7-2	TGTGCCAGCAGCCCAAAACTCCGACAGCCTTCACCCCTCCACTTT	CASSPKLRQPSPLHF
TRBJ2-4	NA	many	TRBV12-3/TRBV12-4	TGTGCCAGCAGTTTAGAACAAACGGCCAAAAACATTCAGTACTTC	CASSLEQTAKNIQYF
TRBJ1-3	TRBD1	many	TRBV29-1	TGCAGCGTCGTGGGACAGGGAGGAAACACCATATATTTT	CSVVGQGGNTIYF
TRBJ2-7	TRBD1	many	TRBV28	TGTGCCAGCAGTTTTCCGGGACAGGCGACCTACGAGCAGTACTTC	CASSFPGQATYEQYF
TRBJ2-1	TRBD2	many	TRBV5-1	TGCGCCAGCAGACCCGGGACTAGCGGTTACAATGAGCAGTTCTTC	CASRPGTSGYNEQFF
TRBJ2-5	TRBD2	many	TRBV5-1	TGCGCCAGCAGCATTGGAAGCGGGGGCATGGGGGAGACCCAGTACTTC	CASSIGSGGMGETQYF
TRBJ1-1	NA	many	TRBV15	TGTGCCACCAGCAGAGACAAGATGGCCTCTGAAGCTTTCTTT	CATSRDKMASEAFF
TRBJ1-5	NA	NA	TRBV20-1	TGCAGTGCTAGTCGGGGCCCTCATAAGACCCAGAATTTT	CSASRGPHKTQNF
TRBJ1-1	NA	many	TRBV20-1	TGCAGTGTGTTTGGAGGGAGACGTGACACTGAAGCTTTCTTT	CSVFGGRRDTEAFF
TRBJ2-3	NA	few	TRBV5-1	TGCGCCAGCAGCCTAGCCTCAGGGACCACGGCAGATACGCAGTATTTT	CASSLASGTTADTQYF
TRBJ2-3	TRBD2	many	TRBV5-1	TGCGCCAGCAGCCCCGGGGGGGCCAAAGATACGCAGTATTTT	CASSPGGAKDTQYF
TRBJ2-5	NA	many	TRBV27	TGTGCCAGCAGTTTTCAGGGCGCCGAAGAGACCCAGTACTTC	CASSFQGAEETQYF
TRBJ2-3	NA	many	TRBV20-1	TGCAGTGCTAGAGACCCAGGGGACACGCAGTATTTT	CSARDPGDTQYF
TRBJ2-3	TRBD1	medium-sized	TRBV6-5	TGTGCCAGCAGTCGACAGGGGGGGTCAGATACGCAGTATTTT	CASSRQGGSDTQYF
TRBJ2-5	NA	many	TRBV24-1	TGTGCCACCAGTGGGGCTAACCAAGAGACCCAGTACTTC	CATSGANQETQYF
TRBJ2-7	TRBD1	few	TRBV28	TGTGCCAGCAGTGACAGGGGGCGAGGCGAGCAGTACTTC	CASSDRGRGEQYF
TRBJ2-3	TRBD1	many	TRBV20-1	TGCAGTGCTAGTATTGGCAGGGGGTTTGGTACAGATACGCAGTATTTT	CSASIGRGFGTDTQYF
TRBJ2-7	NA	many	TRBV7-9	TGTGCCAGCAGCTTCAACGCCCCCTACGAGCAGTACTTC	CASSFNAPYEQYF
TRBJ2-3	NA	once	TRBV9	TGTGCCAGCAGCGTAGAGGACGCGGGCAGAAGCACAGATACGCAGTATTTT	CASSVEDAGRSTDTQYF
TRBJ1-3	NA	NA	TRBV10-3	TGTGCCTCAAGCGCAAGGGGTGGGAGTAAAAACATATATTTT	CASSARGGSKNIYF
TRBJ2-1	NA	many	TRBV7-2	TGTGCCAGCAGCTTAGCTGGTCAGGGCGAAGAGCAGTTCTTC	CASSLAGQGEEQFF
TRBJ1-3	TRBD1	many	TRBV6-6	TGTGCCAGCAGTGTACAGGGGGCGCTTTCTGGAAACACCATATATTTT	CASSVQGALSGNTIYF
TRBJ1-5	NA	once	TRBV7-6	TGTGCCAGCAGCTTAGGTTGGGGGGAGCCCCAGCATTTT	CASSLGWGEPQHF
TRBJ2-3	NA	many	TRBV5-1	TGCGCCAGCAGCCCCCGGGACCCCCTGGAGACGCAGTATTTT	CASSPRDPLETQYF
TRBJ2-5	NA	many	TRBV20-1	TGCAGTGGGAAGCGGGACACTGGTGAGGCCCAGTACTTC	CSGKRDTGEAQYF
TRBJ1-3	NA	NA	TRBV10-2	TGCGCCAGCAGTGAAGAAGGAAACACCATATATTTT	CASSEEGNTIYF
TRBJ2-3	NA	many	TRBV3-1	TGTGCCAGCAGCCAACTTGGGACCTCGGGGGATACGCAGTATTTT	CASSQLGTSGDTQYF
TRBJ2-1	TRBD2	NA	TRBV12-3/TRBV12-4	TGTGCCAGCACCACGGGACTAGCGGGAGTTAATGAGCAGTTCTTC	CASTTGLAGVNEQFF
TRBJ1-2	TRBD1	many	TRBV5-1	TGCGCCAGCAGCTTAGACAGGGGGCTGGGGGACGGCTATGGCTACACCTTC	CASSLDRGLGDGYGYTF
TRBJ2-2	NA	few	TRBV24-1	TGTGCCACCAGTGACACGACATCCCCCGGGGAGCTGTTTTTT	CATSDTTSPGELFF
TRBJ1-5	NA	few	TRBV18	TGTGCCAGCTCACCAAATTTTGATCAGCCCCAGCATTTT	CASSPNFDQPQHF
TRBJ2-7	TRBD1	few	TRBV2	TGTGCCAGCAGTGTTAGACAGGGAAGCGACGAGCAGTACTTC	CASSVRQGSDEQYF